Detailed here is one T cell receptor (beta chain). This CDR3 has 18 amino acids. Germline CDR1 MNHEY, CDR2 SVGAGI. The V gene end was trimmed by 0 bases and the J gene end by 3 bases; junction bases not matched to a gene: 9. This record belongs to a study of blood T cells in healthy people across ages. A J-beta primer mix and a sample-barcoded 5' primer were used in a second PCR of roughly 6 to 11 cycles. Each CDR3 protein gets one entry after TCRdb re-called the 5' RACE reads with MiXCR. In the table there are roughly 1,000,000 distinct CDR3 sequences, under 30% of which are singletons. A further study also used this sample, focusing on T cells of mothers and their children. That source reports: Three healthy Caucasian mothers and their six children donated. During the second PCR, the M1S primer introduced sample barcodes along with 2-4 random nucleotides.

Material for sequencing was blood. V is TRBV6-5 and J is TRBJ2-2; TRBD1 agrees at 8 bases. The sequence came from a girl aged 2 to 9 in good health. CDR3 sequence: CASSYSIPGQDYTGELFF. The CDR3 DNA is TGTGCCAGCAGTTACTCGATACCGGGACAGGATTACACCGGGGAGCTGTTTTTT.